Below, 6 T cell receptor beta chains from the same sample are listed, as sequenced in a study of CD8+ T cells in alopecia areata. Once RNA had been extracted, it was reverse transcribed into cDNA to act as the sequencing template. Generated by immunoSEQ multiplex PCR, the TCRdb table keeps only in-frame clones and is missing some. Among 170,000 or so clones listed, about 60% were seen once. Treatment here: oral pan-JAK inhibitor, 5-10 mg twice daily. Sequenced material: CD8+ T cells sorted from blood, taken at week 24, from a patient treated with tofacitinib. These receptor sequences come from a human donor with alopecia areata.

In its sample, this clone was seen a few times. J is TRBJ2-5 and V is TRBV21-1. TRBV21-1 is reported as a pseudogene. The CDR3 contains 15 residues. The CDR3 DNA reads TGTGCCAGCACGTTAAGGGGGGACCTCCAAGAGACCCAGTACTTC. It is translated as CASTLRGDLQETQYF.

Details on this clone: Within the sample, other DNA sequences also encode this same CDR3. CDR3 residues: CASSLGDQPQHF. The CDR3 nucleotides read TGTGCCAGCAGCTTGGGAGATCAGCCCCAGCATTTT. V gene TRBV5-6 combines with J gene TRBJ1-5; D is undetermined. Trimming removed 0 bases from V and 5 bases from J, with 3 bases in between. The germline gives CDR1 SGHDT, CDR2 YYEEEE. The CDR3 is made up of 12 amino acids.

The rearrangement links TRBV13 to TRBJ2-5; 16 bases are a match to TRBD2. Germline V gives CDR1 PRHDT, CDR2 FYEKMQ (reference sequence). The CDR3 contains 20 residues. The trim removed 4 bases at V and 6 bases at J, leaving 17 bases unmatched. CDR3 in amino acids: CASSSNIPGLAGGPEKTQYF. CDR3 in DNA: TGTGCCAGCAGCTCCAACATCCCGGGACTAGCGGGGGGGCCTGAGAAGACCCAGTACTTC.

The gene calls are TRBV11-2 and TRBJ2-1; 10 bases are a match to TRBD1. Germline loops: CDR1 SGHAT, CDR2 FQNNGV. The CDR3 totals 13 residues. V lost 4 bases and J lost 6; bases outside the gene matches: 0. The CDR3 sequence: CASSWTGGNEQFF. CDR3 bases: TGTGCCAGCAGCTGGACAGGGGGCAATGAGCAGTTCTTC. The complete variable domain, with remaining parts taken from reference TRBV11-2 and TRBJ2-1, reads EAGVAQSPRYKIIEKRQSVAFWCNPISGHATLYWYQQILGQGPKLLIQFQNNGVVDDSQLPKDRFSAERLKGVDSTLKIQPAKLEDSAVYLCASSWTGGNEQFFGPGTRLTVL.

This chain links TRBV5-6 with TRBJ2-1, with no clear D. Germline CDR1 reads SGHDT; CDR2 reads YYEEEE. The CDR3 has 13 residues. Trimming shortened V by 6 bases and J by 4 bases, and 11 bases separated the two germline ends. The CDR3 is CASNFGPYNEQFF. As DNA, the CDR3 is TGTGCCAGCAACTTCGGGCCTTACAATGAGCAGTTCTTC. The variable domain in full, with the rest retrieved from reference TRBV5-6 and TRBJ2-1, is DAGVTQSPTHLIKTRGQQVTLRCSPKSGHDTVSWYQQALGQGPQFIFQYYEEEERQRGNFPDRFSGHQFPNYSSELNVNALLLGDSALYLCASNFGPYNEQFFGPGTRLTVL.

This clone was found a few times. The chain recombines TRBV30 with TRBJ2-2, with D tentatively TRBD2 (5 bases). Germline V gene sequence: CDR1 GTSNPN, CDR2 SVGIG (reference sequence). The CDR3 has 12 residues. V was shortened by 2 bases and J by 5 bases, with 6 bases between the two germline ends. CDR3 bases: TGTGCCTGGAGTTTAGCGACCGGGGAGCTGTTTTTT. Translated, it gives CAWSLATGELFF.